Each of the 13 T cell receptor beta chains below was sequenced from the same sample in a study of regulatory T cells in long-lasting Graves disease. According to the study, TCR beta libraries were built with iRepertoire HTBI primers and CDR3-region Arm-PCR. TCRdb passed the multiplex PCR reads through MiXCR, listing each CDR3 protein once. Among about 310,000 distinct CDR3 sequences listed, around 23% were seen once. Time point described: persistent/refractory GD, antithyroid drugs over 5 years with positive TRAb. From PBMCs, RNA was extracted and then used to make the TCR library. The sample in question was peripheral blood mononuclear cells (PBMCs), obtained when the disease was refractory, from a patient treated with antithyroid drugs. Receptors were obtained from a female donor with Graves disease.

The V gene is TRBV6-1, the J gene TRBJ2-3; 7 positions agree with TRBD1. Germline CDR1 MNHNS, CDR2 SASEGT. Trimming at V came to 6 bases and at J to 5 bases, leaving 17 bases not matched to a gene. This CDR3 has 17 residues. In DNA, the CDR3 is TGTGCCAGCAGCCTTAAGGGGGCCGGGACGGCCGTAGATACGCAGTATTTT. Its translation is CASSLKGAGTAVDTQYF.

The rearrangement joins TRBV7-2 to TRBJ2-1; 8 positions match TRBD1. The CDR3 is 17 amino acids. The ends lost 1 base at V and 1 base at J; junction bases unmatched: 6. The germline V gene has CDR1 SGHTA and CDR2 FQGNSA. CDR3 sequence reads: CASSLVDRDTSYNEQFF. Written as DNA, the CDR3 is TGTGCCAGCAGCTTAGTGGACAGGGATACATCCTACAATGAGCAGTTCTTC.

This clonotype came up many times. The J gene is TRBJ1-1, the V gene TRBV7-9; 7 bases match TRBD1. Unmatched junction bases numbered 7, after V lost 5 bases and J lost 4 bases. CDR1 is SEHNR, CDR2 FQNEAQ, per germline (reference sequence). This CDR3 comprises 14 residues. The CDR3 nucleotides read TGTGCCAGCAGCGAACAGGGGTCTGGCACTGAAGCTTTCTTT. Its protein product is CASSEQGSGTEAFF.

The rearrangement uses TRBV9 and TRBJ2-5; the D gene is possibly TRBD2 (6 bases). Trimming took off 4 bases at V and 7 bases at J, with 17 bases between the two ends. From germline, CDR1 is SGDLS and CDR2 YYNGEE. The CDR3 is made up of 14 amino acids. The CDR3 nucleotides read TGTGCCAGCAGCCAAGACCCCGGGAGAGGGACCCAGTACTTC. Its protein product is CASSQDPGRGTQYF.

Only a few counts were recorded for this clonotype. The chain links TRBV3-1 to TRBJ2-6; D call uncertain. The CDR3 spans 13 residues. Germline CDR1 and CDR2: LGHDT and YNNKEL (reference sequence). Trimming left V 7 bases short and J 0 bases short, with 4 bases between. Written as DNA, the CDR3 is TGTGCCAGCAAAATCTCTGGGGCCAACGTCCTGACTTTC. Amino acids: CASKISGANVLTF. Looking up the rest from reference TRBV3-1 and TRBJ2-6 gives the full variable domain: DTAVSQTPKYLVTQMGNDKSIKCEQNLGHDTMYWYKQDSKKFLKIMFSYNNKELIINETVPNRFSPKSPDKAHLNLHINSLELGDSAVYFCASKISGANVLTFGAGSRLTVL.

The chain employs TRBV4-1 and TRBJ1-2; no clear D. Trimming took 1 base from V and 4 from J, leaving 16 bases between them. Germline V gene sequence: CDR1 MGHRA, CDR2 YSYEKL. The CDR3 totals 16 residues. CDR3 protein: CASSQVEVTTIYGYTF. The CDR3 region has the DNA TGCGCCAGCAGCCAAGTTGAGGTGACAACCATCTATGGCTACACCTTC.

The V gene is TRBV28, the J gene TRBJ1-2; tentatively, D is TRBD1 (6 bases). Germline assignment: CDR1 MDHEN and CDR2 SYDVKM. Trimming shortened V by 1 base and J by 4 bases, and 13 bases separated the two germline ends. The CDR3 contains 15 residues. CDR3 DNA: TGTGCCAGCAGTTTATACCAGGAGGGGGGCTATGGCTACACCTTC. Its translation is CASSLYQEGGYGYTF.

This sequence joins TRBV24-1 and TRBJ1-1; D ambiguous. CDR3 size: 14 residues. The V end was cut by 4 bases, the J end by 10 bases, with 18 bases between. Germline V gives CDR1 KGHDR, CDR2 SFDVKD. The CDR3 reads CATSEGLGLDGAFF. The CDR3 DNA sequence: TGTGCCACCAGTGAAGGGTTAGGACTTGATGGAGCTTTCTTT.

Ten or more counts support this clonotype. This chain joins TRBV20-1 and TRBJ2-7, with TRBD2 matching 10 bases. Germline V gene sequence: CDR1 DFQATT, CDR2 SNEGSKA (reference sequence). This CDR3 has 13 residues. The V segment lost 5 bases and the J segment 4 bases; nucleotides outside the gene matches: 5. As DNA, the CDR3 is TGCAGTGCTTTAGCGGGAGGTTTATACGAGCAGTACTTC. This encodes CSALAGGLYEQYF.

Concerning this clonotype itself: With only one base between it and a far larger clone, this is likely a read error. The rearrangement links TRBV11-2 to TRBJ1-2, with TRBD1 matching over 9 bases. Germline trimming cut 0 bases from V and 7 bases from J; bases unmatched to any gene: 9. Germline V gene data show CDR1 as SGHAT and CDR2 as FQNNGV. The CDR3 contains 16 residues. The CDR3 DNA sequence: TGTGCCAGCAGCTTAGATGGACAGGGGCTCTTAGGTGGCTACACCTTC. It codes for CASSLDGQGLLGGYTF.

This clonotype was recorded at least ten times. The genes are TRBV3-1 and TRBJ2-7; no reliable D call. CDR1 and CDR2 (germline): LGHDT, YNNKEL (reference sequence). The V and J ends lost 0 bases and 6 bases respectively, with 6 bases between them. The CDR3 runs to 12 residues. Here the CDR3 DNA reads TGTGCCAGCAGCCAAGACAAAGTCGAGCAGTACTTC. It specifies CASSQDKVEQYF.

This clonotype was seen a few times. The chain combines TRBV7-3 with TRBJ1-3; D perhaps matches TRBD1 (6 bases). V gave up 5 bases and J gave up 0 bases, with 11 bases separating them. This CDR3 contains 15 residues. In germline, CDR1 is SGHTA, CDR2 FQGTGA. The CDR3 nucleotides read TGTGCCAGCAGCAAGGACAGCACCTCTGGAAACACCATATATTTT. Its protein is CASSKDSTSGNTIYF.

This clonotype was counted at least ten times. The chain couples TRBV30 to TRBJ1-5; tentatively, D is TRBD1 (6 bases). V was shortened by 1 base and J by 6 bases, with 13 bases between the two germline ends. The CDR3 is 14 amino acids. The V gene's germline CDR1 is GTSNPN and CDR2 SVGIG (reference sequence). In DNA form, the CDR3 reads TGTGCCTGGAGTGCAACAGGGTTAGGTCAGCCCCAGCATTTT. Amino acids: CAWSATGLGQPQHF.